This T cell receptor (beta chain) was identified in a study of blood T cell repertoires in COVID-19. Measured with immunoSEQ multiplex PCR; TCRdb has only the in-frame clones, and not every one. Counted here are roughly 80,000 clones, 91% occurring once; the ten biggest clones make up just over 2.5%. The CDR3 covers 17 residues. V shed 3 bases, J shed 4 bases, and the junction held 6 bases outside the gene matches. Looked up from germline, CDR1 is KGHDR and CDR2 is SFDVKD. V and J are TRBV24-1 and TRBJ2-5, with TRBD2 matching 14 bases. The specimen sequenced was peripheral blood. The clonotype originates from a man aged 50-59 years with COVID-19, enrolled during active disease. CDR3 sequence reads: CATSDPGLAGGGETQYF. For the CDR3, the DNA is TGTGCCACCAGTGATCCCGGACTAGCGGGAGGAGGAGAGACCCAGTACTTC.